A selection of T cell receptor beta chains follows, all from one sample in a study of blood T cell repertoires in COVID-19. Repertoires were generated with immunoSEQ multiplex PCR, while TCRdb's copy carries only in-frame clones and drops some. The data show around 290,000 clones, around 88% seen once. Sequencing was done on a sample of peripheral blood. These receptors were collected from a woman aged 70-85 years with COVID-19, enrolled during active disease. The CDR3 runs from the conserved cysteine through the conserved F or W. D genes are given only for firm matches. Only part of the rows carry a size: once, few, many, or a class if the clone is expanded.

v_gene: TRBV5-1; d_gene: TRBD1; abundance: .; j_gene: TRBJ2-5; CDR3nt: TGCGCCAGCAGCTTGGGGACAGGGGTCCGAGAGACCCAGTACTTC; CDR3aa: CASSLGTGVRETQYF
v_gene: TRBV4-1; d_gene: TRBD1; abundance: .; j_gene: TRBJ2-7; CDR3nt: TGCGCCAGCAGCCAAGACTTGACAGGGGCGTACGAGCAGTACTTC; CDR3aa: CASSQDLTGAYEQYF
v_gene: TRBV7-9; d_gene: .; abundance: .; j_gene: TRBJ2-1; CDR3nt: TGTGCCAGCAGCTTAGTTGTAGGGGACAATGAGCAGTTCTTC; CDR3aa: CASSLVVGDNEQFF
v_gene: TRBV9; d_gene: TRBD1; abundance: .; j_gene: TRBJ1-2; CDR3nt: TGTGCCAGCAGCGTAGGGCTGGGGACAGGGGCGTATGGCTACACCTTC; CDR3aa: CASSVGLGTGAYGYTF
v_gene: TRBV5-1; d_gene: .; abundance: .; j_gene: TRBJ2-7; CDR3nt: TGCGCCAGCAGACAGGACACCAGTACCGAGCAGTACTTC; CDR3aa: CASRQDTSTEQYF
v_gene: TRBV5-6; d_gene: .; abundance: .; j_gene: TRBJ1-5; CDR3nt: TGTGCCAGCAGCTTTTCTTCGGGACTGGCCAATCAGCCCCAGCATTTT; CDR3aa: CASSFSSGLANQPQHF
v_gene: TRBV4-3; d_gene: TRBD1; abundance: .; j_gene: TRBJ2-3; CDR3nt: TGCGCCAGCAGCCAAGATAGCACCGGGACAGGGCGGACAGATACGCAGTATTTT; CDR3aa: CASSQDSTGTGRTDTQYF
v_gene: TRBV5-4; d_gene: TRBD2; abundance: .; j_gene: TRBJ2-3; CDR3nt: TGTGCCAGCAGCCCCGGGACTAGCAGTTGGACAGATACGCAGTATTTT; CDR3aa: CASSPGTSSWTDTQYF
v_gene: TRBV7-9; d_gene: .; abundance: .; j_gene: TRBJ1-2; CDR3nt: TGTGCCTCTCAGGCAGGGTCAAACTATGGCTACACCTTC; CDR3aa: CASQAGSNYGYTF
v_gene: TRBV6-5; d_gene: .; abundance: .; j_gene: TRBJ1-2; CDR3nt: TGTGCCAGCCGGGAGTCGGGGGGCGCAGCTGGCTACACCTTC; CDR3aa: CASRESGGAAGYTF
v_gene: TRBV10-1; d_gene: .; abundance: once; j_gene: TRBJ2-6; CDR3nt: TGCGCCAGCAGTGGGTCGGGCTCACCCTCTGGGGCCAACGTCCTGACTTTC; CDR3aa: CASSGSGSPSGANVLTF
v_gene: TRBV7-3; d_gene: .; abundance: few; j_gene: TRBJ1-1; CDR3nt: TGTGCCAGCAGCCAGGACAGACACACTGAAGCTTTCTTT; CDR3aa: CASSQDRHTEAFF
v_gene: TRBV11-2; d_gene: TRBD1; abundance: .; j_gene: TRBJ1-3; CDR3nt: TGTGCCAGCAGCTTAGTAGGGGGCCGGGGAAACACCATATATTTT; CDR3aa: CASSLVGGRGNTIYF
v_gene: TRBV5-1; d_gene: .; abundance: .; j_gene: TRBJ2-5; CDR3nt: TGCGCCAGCAGCTTGGGCGTGGGGACAAGGACGGGAGAGACCCAGTACTTC; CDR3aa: CASSLGVGTRTGETQYF
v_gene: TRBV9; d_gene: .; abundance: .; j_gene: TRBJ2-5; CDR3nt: TGTGCCAGCAGTTCACTAGGCGGGGAGACCCAGTACTTC; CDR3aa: CASSSLGGETQYF